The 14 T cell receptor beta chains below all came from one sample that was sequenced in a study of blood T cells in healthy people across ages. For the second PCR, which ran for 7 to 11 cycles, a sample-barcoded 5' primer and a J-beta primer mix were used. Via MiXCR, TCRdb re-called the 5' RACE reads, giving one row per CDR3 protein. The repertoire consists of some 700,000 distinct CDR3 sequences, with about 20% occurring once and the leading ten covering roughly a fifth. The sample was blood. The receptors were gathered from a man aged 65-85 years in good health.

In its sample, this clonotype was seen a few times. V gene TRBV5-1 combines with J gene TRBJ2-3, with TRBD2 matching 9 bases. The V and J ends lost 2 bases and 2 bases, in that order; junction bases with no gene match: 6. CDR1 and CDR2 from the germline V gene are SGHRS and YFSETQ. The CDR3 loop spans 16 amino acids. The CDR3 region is CASSFGGGGVTDTQYF. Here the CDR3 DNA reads TGCGCCAGCAGCTTCGGAGGCGGGGGGGTCACAGATACGCAGTATTTT.

CDR3 protein: CASSLRLLPGAYYEQYV. Here the CDR3 DNA reads TGTGCCAGCAGTTTACGGTTGTTGCCGGGAGCCTACTACGAGCAGTACGTC. The rearrangement joins TRBV12-3 or TRBV12-4 to TRBJ2-7; weak D call: TRBD2 (6 bases). V lost 2 bases to trimming and J lost 3 bases, with 20 bases between them. This CDR3 spans 17 amino acids.

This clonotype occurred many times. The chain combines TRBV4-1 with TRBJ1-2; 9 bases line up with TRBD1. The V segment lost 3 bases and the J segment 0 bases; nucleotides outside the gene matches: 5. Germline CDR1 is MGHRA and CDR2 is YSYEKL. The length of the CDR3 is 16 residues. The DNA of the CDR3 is TGCGCCAGCAGCCAGGACAGGGGAATCACTAACTATGGCTACACCTTC. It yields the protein CASSQDRGITNYGYTF.

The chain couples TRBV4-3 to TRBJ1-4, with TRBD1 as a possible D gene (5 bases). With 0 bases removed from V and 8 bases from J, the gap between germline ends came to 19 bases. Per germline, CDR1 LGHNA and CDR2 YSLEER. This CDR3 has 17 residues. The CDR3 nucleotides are TGCGCCAGCAGCCAAGATTTTGAAGGACACTGGGGCGAAAAACTGTTTTTT. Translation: CASSQDFEGHWGEKLFF.

Here the CDR3 reads CSVRLFSVTDTQYF. In DNA form, the CDR3 reads TGCAGCGTTCGCCTATTCTCAGTAACAGATACGCAGTATTTT. The genes are TRBV29-1 and TRBJ2-3; D uncertain. CDR3 length equals 14 residues. The ends were cut back, 5 bases at V and 3 bases at J, with 15 bases in the middle. Germline CDR1 reads SQVTM; CDR2 reads ANQGSEA.

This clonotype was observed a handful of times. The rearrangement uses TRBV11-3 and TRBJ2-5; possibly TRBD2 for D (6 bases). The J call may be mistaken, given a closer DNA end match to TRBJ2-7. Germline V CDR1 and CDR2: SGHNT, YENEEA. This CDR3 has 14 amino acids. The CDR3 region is CASSPGGVSYEQYV. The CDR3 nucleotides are TGTGCCAGCAGCCCTGGAGGGGTTTCCTACGAGCAGTACGTC.

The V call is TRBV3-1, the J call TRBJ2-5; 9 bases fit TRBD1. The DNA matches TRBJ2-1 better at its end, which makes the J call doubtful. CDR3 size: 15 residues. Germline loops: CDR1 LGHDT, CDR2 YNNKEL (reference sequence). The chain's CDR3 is CASSQVQGAGNEQFF. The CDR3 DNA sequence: TGTGCCAGCAGCCAAGTACAGGGGGCGGGGAATGAGCAGTTCTTC.

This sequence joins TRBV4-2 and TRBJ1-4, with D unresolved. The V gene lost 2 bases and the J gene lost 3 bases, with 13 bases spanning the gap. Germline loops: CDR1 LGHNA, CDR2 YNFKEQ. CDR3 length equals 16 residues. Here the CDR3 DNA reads TGTGCCAGCAGCCAAACCGGGAGCCAGGCTAATGAAAAACTGTTTTTT. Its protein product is CASSQTGSQANEKLFF.

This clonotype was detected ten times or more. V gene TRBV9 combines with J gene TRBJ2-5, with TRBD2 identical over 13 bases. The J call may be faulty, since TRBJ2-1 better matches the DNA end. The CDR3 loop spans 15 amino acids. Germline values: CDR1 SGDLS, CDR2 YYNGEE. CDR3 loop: CASSAGTSGTVEQFF. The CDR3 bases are TGTGCCAGCAGCGCTGGGACTAGCGGGACCGTTGAGCAGTTCTTC.

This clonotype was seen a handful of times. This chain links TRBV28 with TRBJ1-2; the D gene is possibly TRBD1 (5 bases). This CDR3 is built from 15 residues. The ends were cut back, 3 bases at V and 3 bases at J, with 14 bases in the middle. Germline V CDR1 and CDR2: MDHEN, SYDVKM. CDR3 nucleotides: TGTGCCAGCAGTTTGTTAGGGGTTCGGTACTATGGCTACACCTTC. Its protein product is CASSLLGVRYYGYTF.

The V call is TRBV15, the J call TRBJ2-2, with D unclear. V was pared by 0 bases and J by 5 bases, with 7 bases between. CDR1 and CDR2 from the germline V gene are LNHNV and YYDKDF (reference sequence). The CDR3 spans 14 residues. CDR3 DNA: TGTGCCACCAGCAGAGATCCCCTGACCGGGGAGCTGTTTTTT. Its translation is CATSRDPLTGELFF.

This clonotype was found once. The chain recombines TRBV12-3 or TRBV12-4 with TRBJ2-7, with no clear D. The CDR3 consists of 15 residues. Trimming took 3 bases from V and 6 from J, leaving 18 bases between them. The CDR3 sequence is CASSLTGRAVGEQYF. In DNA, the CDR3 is TGTGCCAGCAGTTTGACGGGTCGGGCAGTGGGCGAGCAGTACTTC.

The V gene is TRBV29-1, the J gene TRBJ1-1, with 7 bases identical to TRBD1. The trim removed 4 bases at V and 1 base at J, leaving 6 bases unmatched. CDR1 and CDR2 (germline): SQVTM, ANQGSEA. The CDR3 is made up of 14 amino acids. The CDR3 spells CSVARTGPNTEAFF. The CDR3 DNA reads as TGCAGCGTTGCCCGGACAGGCCCGAACACTGAAGCTTTCTTT.

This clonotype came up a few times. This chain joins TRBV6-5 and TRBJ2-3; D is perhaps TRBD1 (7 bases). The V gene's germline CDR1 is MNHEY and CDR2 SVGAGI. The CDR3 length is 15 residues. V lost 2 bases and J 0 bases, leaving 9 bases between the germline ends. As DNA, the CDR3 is TGTGCCAGCAGTTACCAGGGGGGCAGCACAGATACGCAGTATTTT. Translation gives CASSYQGGSTDTQYF.